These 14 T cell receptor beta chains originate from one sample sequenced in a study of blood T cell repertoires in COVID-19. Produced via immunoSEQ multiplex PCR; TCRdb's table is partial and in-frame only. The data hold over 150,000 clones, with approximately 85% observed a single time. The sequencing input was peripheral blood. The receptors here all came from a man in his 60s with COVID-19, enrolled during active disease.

The CDR3 region has the DNA TGTGCCACCAGTGGGGCTCGCGATAACTATGGCTACACCTTC. Its protein is CATSGARDNYGYTF. The chain recombines TRBV24-1 with TRBJ1-2; no definite D call. Germline-derived CDR1 and CDR2 are KGHDR and SFDVKD. V was pared by 5 bases and J by 1 base, with 10 bases between. The CDR3 covers 14 residues.

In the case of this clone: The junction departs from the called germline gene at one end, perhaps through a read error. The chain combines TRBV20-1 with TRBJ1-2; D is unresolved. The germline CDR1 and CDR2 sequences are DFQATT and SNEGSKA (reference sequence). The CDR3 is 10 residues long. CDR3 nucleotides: TGCAGTGCTAGCCGTTCGGGAGAGAGCTTC. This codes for CSASRSGESF.

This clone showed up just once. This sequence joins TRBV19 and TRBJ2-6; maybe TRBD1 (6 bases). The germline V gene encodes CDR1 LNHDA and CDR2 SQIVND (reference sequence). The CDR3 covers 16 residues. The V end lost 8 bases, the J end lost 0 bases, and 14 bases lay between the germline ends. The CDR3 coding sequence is TGTGCCAGTGGGGCGACAGGTGGCTCTGGGGCCAACGTCCTGACTTTC. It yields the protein CASGATGGSGANVLTF.

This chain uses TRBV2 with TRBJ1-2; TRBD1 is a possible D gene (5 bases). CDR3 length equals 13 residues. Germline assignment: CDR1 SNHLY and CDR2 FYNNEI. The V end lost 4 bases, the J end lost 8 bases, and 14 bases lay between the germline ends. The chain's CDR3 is CASSVQVGRGYTF. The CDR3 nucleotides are TGTGCCAGCAGTGTACAGGTGGGCCGCGGCTACACCTTC.

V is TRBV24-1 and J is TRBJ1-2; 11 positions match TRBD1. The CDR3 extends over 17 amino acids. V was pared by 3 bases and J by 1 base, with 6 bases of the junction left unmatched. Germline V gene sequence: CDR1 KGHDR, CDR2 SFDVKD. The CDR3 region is CATSDGRDRGGNYGYTF. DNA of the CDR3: TGTGCCACCAGTGATGGCCGGGACAGGGGGGGTAACTATGGCTACACCTTC.

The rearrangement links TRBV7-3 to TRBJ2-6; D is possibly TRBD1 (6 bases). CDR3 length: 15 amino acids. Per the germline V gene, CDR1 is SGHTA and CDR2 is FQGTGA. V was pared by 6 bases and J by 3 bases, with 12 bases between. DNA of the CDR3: TGTGCCAGCAGTCTCTACAGGGTTGGGGCCAACGTCCTGACTTTC. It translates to CASSLYRVGANVLTF. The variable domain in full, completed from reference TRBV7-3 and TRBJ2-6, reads GAGVSQTPSNKVTEKGKYVELRCDPISGHTALYWYRQSLGQGPEFLIYFQGTGAADDSGLPNDRFFAVRPEGSVSTLKIQRTERGDSAVYLCASSLYRVGANVLTFGAGSRLTVL.

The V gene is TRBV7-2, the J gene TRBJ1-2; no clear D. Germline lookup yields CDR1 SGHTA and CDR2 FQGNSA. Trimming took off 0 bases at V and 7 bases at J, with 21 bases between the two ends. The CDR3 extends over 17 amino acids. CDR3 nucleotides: TGTGCCAGCAGCTTAGCGAGGTATCCAAATCCGGTTTTTGGCTACACCTTC. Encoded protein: CASSLARYPNPVFGYTF.

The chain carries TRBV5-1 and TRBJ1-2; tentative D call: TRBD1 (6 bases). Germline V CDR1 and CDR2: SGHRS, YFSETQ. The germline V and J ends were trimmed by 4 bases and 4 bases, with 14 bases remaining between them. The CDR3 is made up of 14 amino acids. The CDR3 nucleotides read TGCGCCAGCAGCATCCCGACAGGTACCTATGGCTACACCTTC. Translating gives CASSIPTGTYGYTF.

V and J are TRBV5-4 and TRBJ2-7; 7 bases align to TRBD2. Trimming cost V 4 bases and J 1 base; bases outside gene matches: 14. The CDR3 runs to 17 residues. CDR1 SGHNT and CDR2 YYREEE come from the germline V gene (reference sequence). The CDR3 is CASSPRGPGGGSYEQYF. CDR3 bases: TGTGCCAGCAGCCCCCGAGGGCCGGGGGGAGGGTCCTACGAGCAGTACTTC.

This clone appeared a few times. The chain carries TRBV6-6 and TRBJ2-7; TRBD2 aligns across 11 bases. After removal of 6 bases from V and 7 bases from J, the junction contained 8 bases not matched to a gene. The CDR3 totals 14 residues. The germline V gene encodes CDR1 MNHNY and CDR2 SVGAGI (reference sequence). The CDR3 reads CASSLTSGSWEQYF. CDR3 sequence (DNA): TGTGCCAGCAGCCTTACTAGCGGGAGTTGGGAGCAGTACTTC.

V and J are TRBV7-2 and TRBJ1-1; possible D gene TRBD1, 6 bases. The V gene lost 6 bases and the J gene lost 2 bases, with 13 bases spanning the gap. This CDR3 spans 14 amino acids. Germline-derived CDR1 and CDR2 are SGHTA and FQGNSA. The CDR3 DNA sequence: TGTGCCAGCAGACGACGGACAGAAAACACTGAAGCTTTCTTT. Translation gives CASRRRTENTEAFF. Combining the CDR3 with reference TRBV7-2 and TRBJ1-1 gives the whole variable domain GAGVSQSPSNKVTEKGKDVELRCDPISGHTALYWYRQSLGQGLEFLIYFQGNSAPDKSGLPSDRFSAERTGGSVSTLTIQRTQQEDSAVYLCASRRRTENTEAFFGQGTRLTVV.

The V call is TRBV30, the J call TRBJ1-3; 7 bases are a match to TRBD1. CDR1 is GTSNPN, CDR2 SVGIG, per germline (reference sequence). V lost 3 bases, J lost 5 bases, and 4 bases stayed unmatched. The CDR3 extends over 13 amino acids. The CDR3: CAWRRDSRNTIYF. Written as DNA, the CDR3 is TGTGCCTGGAGACGGGACAGCCGAAACACCATATATTTT.

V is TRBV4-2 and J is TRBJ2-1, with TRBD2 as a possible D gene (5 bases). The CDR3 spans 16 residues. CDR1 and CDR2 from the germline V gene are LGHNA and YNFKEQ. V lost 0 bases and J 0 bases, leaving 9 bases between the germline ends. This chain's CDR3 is CASSQDPSSSYNEQFF. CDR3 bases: TGTGCCAGCAGCCAAGATCCTAGCAGCTCCTACAATGAGCAGTTCTTC.

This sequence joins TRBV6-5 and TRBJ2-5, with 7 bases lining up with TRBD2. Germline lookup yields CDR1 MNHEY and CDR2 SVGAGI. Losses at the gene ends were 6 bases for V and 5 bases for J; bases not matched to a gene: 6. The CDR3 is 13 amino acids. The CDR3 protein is CASRGDYRETQYF. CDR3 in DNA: TGTGCCAGCAGGGGGGACTATCGGGAGACCCAGTACTTC.